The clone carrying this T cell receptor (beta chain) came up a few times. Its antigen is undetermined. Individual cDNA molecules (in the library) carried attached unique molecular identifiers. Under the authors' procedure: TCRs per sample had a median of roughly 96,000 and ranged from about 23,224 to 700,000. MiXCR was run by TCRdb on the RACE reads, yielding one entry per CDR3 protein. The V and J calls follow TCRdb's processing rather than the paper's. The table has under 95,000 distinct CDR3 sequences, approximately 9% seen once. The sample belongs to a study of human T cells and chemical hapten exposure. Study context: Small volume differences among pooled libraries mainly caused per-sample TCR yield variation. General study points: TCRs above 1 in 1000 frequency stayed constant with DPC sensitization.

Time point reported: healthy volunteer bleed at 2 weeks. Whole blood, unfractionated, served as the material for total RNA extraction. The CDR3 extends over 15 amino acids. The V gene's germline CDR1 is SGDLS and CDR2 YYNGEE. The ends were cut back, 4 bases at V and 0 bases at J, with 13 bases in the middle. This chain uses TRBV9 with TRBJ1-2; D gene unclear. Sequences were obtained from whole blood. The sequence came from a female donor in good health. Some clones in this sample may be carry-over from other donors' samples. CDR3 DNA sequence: TGTGCCAGCAGCTCCGGCGGAGACCCTAACTATGGCTACACCTTC. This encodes CASSSGGDPNYGYTF. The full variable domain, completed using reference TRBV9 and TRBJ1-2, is DSGVTQTPKHLITATGQRVTLRCSPRSGDLSVYWYQQSLDQGLQFLIQYYNGEERAKGNILERFSAQQFPDLHSELNLSSLELGDSALYFCASSSGGDPNYGYTFGSGTRLTVV.